This T cell receptor beta chain was found in a study of blood T cell repertoires in COVID-19. Study-wide context: Donors in the United States, Italy and Spain gave samples during acute or convalescent COVID-19. T cells, B-cell-depleted T cells, or PBMCs supplied cDNA or gDNA.

This CDR3 comprises 18 residues. V was clipped by 4 bases and J by 8 bases; unmatched bases: 13. CDR1 and CDR2 (germline): MNHEY, SMNVEV (reference sequence). This table comes from immunoSEQ multiplex PCR, and its TCRdb copy is limited to in-frame clones, with some not included. The sample lists 150,000 to 180,000 clones, 70% to 90% occurring once. This sequence originates from a man between 60 and 75 years old with COVID-19, enrolled during active disease. The chain recombines TRBV27 with TRBJ2-1, with TRBD2 matching over 14 bases. Sequencing was performed on peripheral blood. For the CDR3, the DNA is TGTGCCAGCAGTTCACCCGGACTAGCGGGAGGCCCGCGGGATGAGCAGTTCTTC. This codes for CASSSPGLAGGPRDEQFF.